This T cell receptor (beta chain) was identified in a study of blood T cell repertoires in COVID-19. Study background: The cDNA or gDNA used as material had been derived from T cells, B-cell-depleted T cells, or PBMCs.

Original data processing: The assay estimated nucleated cells by amplifying reference gene primers. Sequenced by immunoSEQ multiplex PCR; TCRdb stores in-frame clones only, minus some. The V and J calls and clone size were taken over from that table, and D and trimming were inferred from the DNA. This sample has approximately 140,000 clones, with around 81% found just once. The junction had 6 bases not matched to a gene; V was cut back by 4 bases and J by 6 bases. Germline V lookup: CDR1 LGHNA, CDR2 YNFKEQ. This CDR3 is built from 15 residues. The source material was peripheral blood. This TCR was recovered from a man in his 60s with active or convalescent COVID-19. The rearrangement uses TRBV4-2 and TRBJ2-3, with 11 bases that match TRBD2. This CDR3 reads CASSPTSGSIDTQYF. CDR3 nucleotide sequence: TGTGCCAGCAGCCCTACTAGCGGGAGCATTGATACGCAGTATTTT.